The source of this TCR beta chain is a study of shared clonotypes between healthy human individuals (dated by TCRdb to about 2020). In the study overall: The cohort comprised a couple of women and a few men aged 18 to 49 years. For each donor, three plates each were used for CD4 naive and CD4 memory, two plates were used for CD8 naive, and one plate was used for CD8 memory. To estimate repertoire size and how much clonotypes are shared between individuals, the study performed deep sequencing of blood TCR repertoires from 4 to 6 healthy adults. To increase sequencing depth and limit assay-specific biases, different laboratories used diverse techniques to prepare libraries and sequence TCR repertoires. Between about 0.8 and 8.9 billion PBMCs per donor were obtained by leukapheresis.

CD8 naive samples consisted of CD45RO-negative cells that were positively selected for CCR7, yielding a CD45RA+CCR7+ population without TemRA cells. The donors were healthy, HIV-negative adults with no recently reported acute infections or vaccinations. Only Caucasian adults living in Nashville, Tennessee, USA were represented among the donors. Blood was collected by leukapheresis, and PBMCs were isolated by Ficoll-Histopaque density gradient centrifugation and then cryopreserved in liquid nitrogen vapor phase. Analytical flow cytometry was used to check the purity and quantity of every magnetically sorted T cell population. Genomic DNA was isolated from each sorted fraction and quantified by UV absorbance on a Nanodrop 2000c. The germline V gene (reference sequence) gives CDR1 as MNHEY and CDR2 as SMNVEV. At the junction V is shortened by 4 bases and J by 1 base; bases outside the gene matches: 4. Including the terminal cysteine and phenylalanine, the CDR3 comprises 15 residues. Kept here is only the CDR3 DNA, which spans 45 bases and is read in frame from base 1.

Using the deep immunoSEQ assay, TCR CDR3 regions were amplified from genomic DNA by multiplex PCR. Extracted genomic DNA from each cell subset was distributed evenly across all wells of several immunoSEQ 96-well plates, and each plate was treated as a replicate. For sorted subsets, roughly 200 ng genomic DNA, equal to about 30,000 T cell genomes, was loaded into each replicate PCR. Purified libraries were measured with a Qubit 3.0 fluorometer, size-checked on a Bioanalyzer 2100, and measured again with the KAPA Library Quantification kit. Every immunoSEQ 96-well plate was sequenced on a dedicated single-read 150-cycle Illumina NextSeq 550 flow cell. In the original analysis: Because the immunoSEQ output included only junctional sequences and no quality scores, the filtering could not be the same as the filtering used for full-length reads. Sequences were annotated with PyIR, a Python wrapper for IgBLAST v1.9, and V/J genes and CDR3 were assigned using IMGT germline references. Reads were removed for weak V/J assignments (E-value above 1e-6), missing CDR3, stop codons, out-of-frame junctions, or ambiguous translated residues. V3J clonotypes were defined as sequences sharing an identical inferred V gene, J gene, and CDR3 amino acid sequence. Percentage overlap between repertoires was calculated by dividing the number of shared unique clonotypes by the size of the smaller repertoire. Richness of each repertoire was evaluated using RTK rarefaction, the Chao1 estimator, and Recon v2.1 estimates of unobserved clonotypes. Generation probabilities were computed with OLGA for all TCRbeta clonotypes obtained by the gDNA method from a few donors. In TCRdb, the immuneACCESS table is reduced to in-frame sequences with V and J assigned. These tables do not hold every clone; where another copy was compared, an unresolved V gene accounts for under half, and the others remain unexplained. V and J calls plus clone size are reproduced from that table; the DNA served to infer D and trimming. For this sample the table gives roughly 650,000 clones, of which about 96% were detected only once. The leading ten clones occupy around 0.1% of the sample.

A remark on this clone: The antigen it recognizes is unknown. No qualities accompany the bases; no much larger clone lies one base away.

The paper as a whole reports these results and caveats: Across a handful of donors, roughly 5% of naive CD4, roughly 3.4% of naive CD8, roughly 2.3% of memory CD4, and 0.4% of memory CD8 clonotypes were shared. Because the study included a small number of donors, the genetic and exposure-history diversity represented was limited. Incomplete sequencing was indicated by rarefaction of sorted-subset datasets, despite the large sequencing depth. Estimated clonotype richness was generally larger for naive than for memory subsets. Only blood was sampled, and tissue TCR repertoires likely differ from those in blood. Higher generation probabilities were observed for clonotypes shared by all four sorted-subset donors than for non-shared clonotypes. Pairwise subsampling indicated that sequencing depth was expected to affect the degree of clonotype sharing among donors.

The chain is assembled from TRBV27 and TRBJ2-1; 7 junctional bases match TRBD2. The sequencing input was naive CD8+ T cells sorted from blood. The sample's cell subset or site label, decoded: CD45RA+CCR7+. The TCR comes from a woman younger than 45 in good health. The nucleotide sequence reads as follows: TGTGCCAGCAGTTCGCTAGCGGTATCCTACAATGAGCAGTTCTTC. Its coded protein is CASSSLAVSYNEQFF.